The clone carrying this T cell receptor beta chain has just a few counts. The target antigen is unknown. Time point given: pre-sensitization, week 0. Treatment indicated: therapeutic diphenylcyclopropenone sensitization with weekly scalp DPC. The data stem from a study of human T cells and chemical hapten exposure. Study as a whole: 2% DPC was applied to roughly 2 cm by roughly 2 cm of upper inner arm skin for sensitization. Patients' scalps got diphenylcyclopropenone weekly throughout the approximately 26-week study.

General study findings and limits: High-frequency TCRs, those above 1 in 1000, stayed the same after DPC sensitization. Patch test score was positively correlated with the counts of PT1 expanded TCRs.

Using its own MiXCR run on the RACE reads, TCRdb lists one record per CDR3 protein. The sample includes 50,000 to 65,000 distinct CDR3 sequences, approximately 11% of them seen just once. The length of the CDR3 is 16 residues. CDR1 and CDR2 from the germline V gene are MDHEN and SYDVKM. V gave up 10 bases and J gave up 2 bases; unmatched junction bases: 7. This chain uses TRBV28 with TRBJ2-3, with 15 positions matching TRBD2. This receptor was identified in a middle-aged woman with alopecia areata. Some clones in this sample may be carry-over from other donors' samples. Here the sequenced sample was whole blood, taken in connection with sensitization to the hapten diphenylcyclopropenone (DPC). The CDR3, as DNA: TGTGCCATTTCAGGGACTAGCGGGAGGTTCACAGATACGCAGTATTTT. Its translation: CAISGTSGRFTDTQYF.